The 30 T cell receptor beta chains given below trace back to one sample, sequenced in a study of shared clonotypes between healthy human individuals. TCRdb's table, derived via immunoSEQ multiplex PCR, lists solely in-frame clones and lacks some. Among about 2.1 million clones listed, just over 90% were seen once. CD45RO-negative CD8 cells positively selected for CCR7 made up the naive population, which excluded terminally differentiated effector memory CD45RA+ cells. Material for sequencing was naive CD8+ T cells from PBMCs. Source of these receptors: a man aged 18 to 35 in good health. Some clones in this sample may be carry-over from other donors' samples.

The chain recombines TRBV6-6 with TRBJ2-1; 8 nucleotides match TRBD1. V lost 5 bases and J lost 9; bases outside the gene matches: 6. This CDR3 region has 13 residues. From germline, CDR1 is MNHNY and CDR2 SVGAGI (reference sequence). CDR3 sequence (DNA): TGTGCCAGCAGTAAGGGACAGGCGGGTGAGCAGTTCTTC. This sequence encodes CASSKGQAGEQFF.

The CDR3 sequence is CASSLGTGGNLGNQPQHF. In DNA form, the CDR3 reads TGTGCCAGCAGCTTAGGGACAGGGGGCAATTTGGGCAATCAGCCCCAGCATTTT. The chain links TRBV7-6 to TRBJ1-5; 11 positions match TRBD1. The CDR3 has 18 residues. V shed 1 base and J 2 bases; nucleotides not matched to a gene: 7. CDR1 is SGHVS, CDR2 FNYEAQ, per germline.

Details on this clone: In the same sample, other DNA sequences code for this CDR3. The chain couples TRBV9 to TRBJ2-7, with 9 bases that match TRBD2. The CDR3 runs 14 residues. Trimming at V came to 2 bases and at J to 2 bases, leaving 2 bases not matched to a gene. In germline, CDR1 is SGDLS, CDR2 YYNGEE. The CDR3 coding sequence is TGTGCCAGCAGCGTGACTAGCGGAACCTACGAGCAGTACTTC. This codes for CASSVTSGTYEQYF.

The CDR3 sequence: CASSQGVGGSSYEQYF. The CDR3 DNA reads TGCGCCAGCAGCCAAGGTGTAGGGGGGAGCTCCTACGAGCAGTACTTC. The chain uses TRBV4-3 and TRBJ2-7; D possibly matches TRBD1 or TRBD2 (6 bases each). In germline, CDR1 is LGHNA, CDR2 YSLEER. Trimming took 1 base from V and 0 from J, leaving 13 bases between them. The CDR3 has 16 amino acids.

The chain carries TRBV7-8 and TRBJ2-7, with D possibly matching TRBD1 (6 bases). The CDR3 consists of 14 residues. V lost 1 base and J lost 5, with 12 bases in between. Germline-derived CDR1 and CDR2 are SGHVS and FQNEAQ. CDR3 amino acids: CASSLETGSDEQYF. For the CDR3, the DNA is TGTGCCAGCAGCTTAGAAACAGGGTCCGACGAGCAGTACTTC.

This chain uses TRBV28 with TRBJ2-1, with D perhaps TRBD1 or TRBD2 (5 bases each). With 4 bases removed from V and 1 base from J, the gap between germline ends came to 14 bases. Germline-derived CDR1 and CDR2 are MDHEN and SYDVKM. This CDR3 is built from 16 residues. The CDR3 here is CASSSPRDGSYNEQFF. The CDR3 DNA follows: TGTGCCAGCAGTTCGCCCCGGGACGGGTCCTACAATGAGCAGTTCTTC.

This clone appeared a single time. The chain recombines TRBV5-4 with TRBJ2-7, with 10 bases lining up with TRBD1. CDR1 and CDR2 (germline): SGHNT, YYREEE (reference sequence). The length of the CDR3 is 15 residues. V lost 4 bases and J lost 0; bases outside the gene matches: 4. Here the CDR3 reads CASSRRTGGSYEQYF. CDR3 nucleotides: TGTGCCAGCAGCCGCAGGACAGGGGGCTCCTACGAGCAGTACTTC.

The V gene is TRBV4-2, the J gene TRBJ2-7; D is perhaps TRBD1 or TRBD2 (6 bases each). CDR1 is LGHNA, CDR2 YNFKEQ, per germline. The CDR3 consists of 16 residues. Between the trimmed V and J ends, which lost 2 bases and 5 bases, there was a span of 19 bases. The CDR3, as DNA: TGTGCCAGCAGCCAAAATTCAGGGGAGGTAAGCCACGAGCAGTACTTC. It translates to CASSQNSGEVSHEQYF.

As regards this clone: Other DNA variants within this sample encode the same CDR3. The chain joins TRBV7-9 to TRBJ1-1; D is perhaps TRBD1 (5 bases). With 5 bases removed from V and 4 bases from J, the gap between germline ends came to 11 bases. The CDR3 sequence is 13 residues long. CDR1 is SEHNR and CDR2 is FQNEAQ in the germline V gene (reference sequence). The CDR3 DNA follows: TGTGCCAGCAGCCCTCGGGGGGGCACTGAAGCTTTCTTT. It translates to CASSPRGGTEAFF.

The chain carries TRBV29-1 and TRBJ2-7; a weak D match, TRBD2 (5 bases). The ends were cut back, 1 base at V and 6 bases at J, with 10 bases in the middle. The length of the CDR3 is 12 residues. Germline CDR1 is SQVTM and CDR2 is ANQGSEA. The CDR3 sequence is CSVEGGYGEQYF. The CDR3 nucleotides are TGCAGCGTTGAAGGAGGGTATGGCGAGCAGTACTTC.

The rearrangement uses TRBV19 and TRBJ2-4; D unresolved. V was pared by 7 bases and J by 6 bases, with 16 bases between. The CDR3 runs 14 residues. In germline, CDR1 is LNHDA, CDR2 SQIVND (reference sequence). CDR3 loop: CASTHRSTGNIQYF. The CDR3 nucleotides are TGTGCCAGTACCCACCGCTCCACGGGAAACATTCAGTACTTC.

The gene calls are TRBV21-1 and TRBJ2-5; TRBD2, the D gene given by the table, was not confirmed from the DNA. TRBV21-1 is termed a pseudogene. This CDR3 spans 16 amino acids. The CDR3 DNA reads TGTGCCAGCAGCACATACTCGGGACTAGCGGTCGAGACCCAGTACTTC. Translating it yields CASSTYSGLAVETQYF.

The chain uses TRBV28 and TRBJ2-1; D is perhaps TRBD1 (5 bases). CDR3 size: 13 residues. The germline V and J ends were trimmed by 8 bases and 3 bases, with 11 bases remaining between them. The germline V gene has CDR1 MDHEN and CDR2 SYDVKM. CDR3 amino acids: CASCRQGYNEQFF. In DNA, the CDR3 is TGTGCCAGCTGTCGGCAGGGCTACAATGAGCAGTTCTTC.

This chain connects TRBV29-1 to TRBJ2-2; unclear D gene. This CDR3 contains 11 residues. Germline V gene lookup returns CDR1 SQVTM and CDR2 ANQGSEA. Between the trimmed V and J ends, which lost 4 bases and 5 bases, there was a span of 5 bases. CDR3 sequence: CSVVETGELFF. DNA of the CDR3: TGCAGCGTTGTTGAAACCGGGGAGCTGTTTTTT.

V is TRBV14 and J is TRBJ2-5, with D perhaps matching TRBD1 or TRBD2 (6 bases each). The germline gives CDR1 SGHDN, CDR2 FVKESK. Trimming removed 4 bases from V and 5 bases from J, with 20 bases in between. The CDR3 contains 16 residues. The CDR3 coding sequence is TGTGCCAGCAGCCCACCCTCGGGGGCGCAGGACGAGACCCAGTACTTC. Protein sequence: CASSPPSGAQDETQYF.

The chain links TRBV11-2 to TRBJ2-7; D is perhaps TRBD2 (5 bases). The CDR3 consists of 15 residues. The V end was cut by 1 base, the J end by 4 bases, with 14 bases between. Per the germline V gene, CDR1 is SGHAT and CDR2 is FQNNGV. CDR3 sequence reads: CASSLAATRRYEQYF. The CDR3 bases are TGTGCCAGCAGCTTAGCCGCGACAAGGAGGTACGAGCAGTACTTC.

The gene calls are TRBV25-1 and TRBJ1-1, with D possibly being TRBD1 (5 bases). Between the trimmed V and J ends, which lost 3 bases and 4 bases, there was a span of 12 bases. The germline CDR1 and CDR2 sequences are MGHDK and SYGVNS. The CDR3 runs to 14 residues. CDR3 DNA: TGTGCCAGCAGTGAGTCAGCAGGGTTCACTGAAGCTTTCTTT. Translated: CASSESAGFTEAFF.

The chain couples TRBV29-1 to TRBJ1-1; TRBD1 matches at 7 bases. The CDR3 length is 10 residues. With V trimmed by 6 bases and J by 8 bases, 3 bases remained unmatched. Looked up from germline, CDR1 is SQVTM and CDR2 is ANQGSEA. For the CDR3, the DNA is TGCAGCGTCGTGACAGGGGAAGCTTTCTTT. Amino acid sequence: CSVVTGEAFF. Full variable domain (outside the CDR3, taken from reference TRBV29-1 and TRBJ1-1): SAVISQKPSRDICQRGTSLTIQCQVDSQVTMMFWYRQQPGQSLTLIATANQGSEATYESGFVIDKFPISRPNLTFSTLTVSNMSPEDSSIYLCSVVTGEAFFGQGTRLTVV.

This chain links TRBV11-2 with TRBJ2-5, with D perhaps TRBD1 or TRBD2 (7 bases each). This CDR3 region has 15 residues. The V and J ends lost 8 bases and 4 bases respectively, with 20 bases between them. Germline CDR1 and CDR2: SGHAT and FQNNGV. The CDR3 region is CASAGEGQLIETQYF. The CDR3 DNA is TGTGCCAGCGCGGGGGAGGGACAGCTAATAGAGACCCAGTACTTC.

The genes are TRBV15 and TRBJ2-2, with D unclear. Trimming cost V 1 base and J 4 bases, with 7 bases left between them. The CDR3 contains 14 residues. Germline-derived CDR1 and CDR2 are LNHNV and YYDKDF (reference sequence). Here the CDR3 reads CATSRVQITGELFF. CDR3 in DNA: TGTGCCACCAGCAGAGTACAGATCACCGGGGAGCTGTTTTTT.

The chain carries TRBV19 and TRBJ1-5; D gene unclear. Germline CDR1 reads LNHDA; CDR2 reads SQIVND (reference sequence). V was shortened by 7 bases and J by 6 bases, with 16 bases between the two germline ends. The CDR3 contains 14 residues. The CDR3 DNA reads as TGTGCCAGTACATATGGAGAGGGAACTCAGCCCCAGCATTTT. Its translation is CASTYGEGTQPQHF.

This chain joins TRBV4-1 and TRBJ2-1; 7 nucleotides match TRBD1. Germline-derived CDR1 and CDR2 are MGHRA and YSYEKL. V lost 3 bases to trimming and J lost 6 bases; unmatched junction nucleotides: 14. The CDR3 has 17 residues. The CDR3 reads CASSQGPAGTAGNEQFF. The CDR3 bases are TGCGCCAGCAGCCAGGGACCCGCCGGGACAGCAGGCAATGAGCAGTTCTTC.

CDR3 sequence: CASSLLDRGLAFF. The CDR3 bases are TGTGCCAGCAGCTTACTCGACAGGGGGCTCGCTTTCTTT. The chain uses TRBV13 and TRBJ1-1, with TRBD1 identical over 10 bases. V lost 2 bases and J lost 11; bases outside the gene matches: 5. The CDR3 sequence is 13 residues long. From germline, CDR1 is PRHDT and CDR2 FYEKMQ (reference sequence).

The chain combines TRBV19 with TRBJ1-2, with 7 bases identical to TRBD1. From germline, CDR1 is LNHDA and CDR2 SQIVND (reference sequence). This CDR3 has 16 residues. V shed 9 bases and J 4 bases; nucleotides not matched to a gene: 17. The CDR3, as DNA: TGTGCCAGCGGCGGGACCGCGGGGAACAGGGGCTATGGCTACACCTTC. Encoded protein: CASGGTAGNRGYGYTF.

The chain employs TRBV28 and TRBJ2-3, with 12 bases aligning to TRBD1. Trimming cost V 7 bases and J 4 bases; bases outside gene matches: 3. The CDR3 consists of 14 residues. Germline values: CDR1 MDHEN, CDR2 SYDVKM. CDR3 in amino acids: CASTGTGGADTQYF. In DNA, the CDR3 is TGTGCCAGCACCGGGACAGGGGGCGCAGATACGCAGTATTTT. Drawing the rest from reference TRBV28 and TRBJ2-3, the complete variable domain is DVKVTQSSRYLVKRTGEKVFLECVQDMDHENMFWYRQDPGLGLRLIYFSYDVKMKEKGDIPEGYSVSREKKERFSLILESASTNQTSMYLCASTGTGGADTQYFGPGTRLTVL.

The chain carries TRBV5-6 and TRBJ2-3, with D possibly TRBD2 on 6 matching bases. The CDR3 loop spans 14 amino acids. Between the trimmed V and J ends, which lost 2 bases and 6 bases, there was a span of 13 bases. Per the germline V gene, CDR1 is SGHDT and CDR2 is YYEEEE. CDR3 protein: CASSFGTLWDTQYF. As DNA, the CDR3 is TGTGCCAGCAGCTTTGGGACTCTGTGGGATACGCAGTATTTT.

The rearrangement joins TRBV7-9 to TRBJ2-2; D is unresolved. The CDR3 length is 15 residues. Per the germline V gene, CDR1 is SEHNR and CDR2 is FQNEAQ (reference sequence). Trimming shortened V by 1 base and J by 6 bases, and 12 bases separated the two germline ends. CDR3 region: CASSLEGMAAGELFF. The CDR3 coding sequence is TGTGCCAGCAGCTTAGAAGGGATGGCGGCCGGGGAGCTGTTTTTT.

The rearrangement joins TRBV14 to TRBJ2-1, with 8 bases lining up with TRBD1. V lost 3 bases and J lost 8; bases outside the gene matches: 9. Germline V gene data show CDR1 as SGHDN and CDR2 as FVKESK. This CDR3 is built from 15 residues. As DNA, the CDR3 is TGTGCCAGCAGCCAGGTGGACAGGGCTGGCTATGAGCAGTTCTTC. This sequence encodes CASSQVDRAGYEQFF.

DNA of the CDR3: TGTGCCAGCAGCTTGGCCGTTGGGGGTCCCGCTGGGTACGAGCAGTACTTC. It encodes CASSLAVGGPAGYEQYF. The chain couples TRBV5-6 to TRBJ2-7; the D call may be TRBD1 or TRBD2 (5 bases each). Germline values: CDR1 SGHDT, CDR2 YYEEEE. V was trimmed by 0 bases and J by 4 bases, leaving 20 bases between them. The CDR3 spans 17 residues.

This chain uses TRBV19 with TRBJ2-7; tentative D call: TRBD1 (5 bases). V lost 1 base, J lost 5 bases, and 12 bases lay in between. The germline V gene encodes CDR1 LNHDA and CDR2 SQIVND (reference sequence). CDR3 length: 14 amino acids. CDR3 loop: CASSIGQGSHEQYF. CDR3 sequence (DNA): TGTGCCAGTAGTATAGGGCAGGGTTCACACGAGCAGTACTTC.